This TCR beta chain was sequenced in a study of cytomegalovirus exposure and HLA in healthy donors. On the study more broadly: Early released data had about 85 million unique TCRs, all coming from HLA-typed donors.

Nominally healthy donors provided the samples, though records likely missed some immune exposures. Study-level points and caveats: Equally common other TCR beta chains were less clonally expanded than HLA-associated ones, a later analysis found.

The PCR ran on 60 Vbeta and 13 Jbeta primers. The repertoire was sequenced with immunoSEQ multiplex PCR; TCRdb's copy has only in-frame clones and lacks some. In the table there are approximately 150,000 clones, roughly 74% of which are singletons. V was trimmed by 6 bases and J by 0 bases, leaving 17 bases between them. This CDR3 region has 16 residues. Germline assignment: CDR1 LNHDA and CDR2 SQIVND (reference sequence). With respect to this clone: Its antigen remains unknown.

The specimen was PBMCs. The receptor was derived from a man between 18 and 29 years old in good health and CMV-seropositive. The rearrangement joins TRBV19 to TRBJ1-1, with D maybe TRBD1 (5 bases). The CDR3 nucleotides read TGTGCCAGTAGGGCCGGGGGGACGGTTATGAACACTGAAGCTTTCTTT. Translated, it gives CASRAGGTVMNTEAFF.